This T cell receptor beta chain was retrieved from a study of blood T cell repertoires in COVID-19. Study details: The analysed material was cDNA or gDNA that came from T cells, B-cell-depleted T cells, or PBMCs.

This clone came up once. The recovered donors of Cohort 3 showed two negative PCRs, clearance, or symptom resolution. CDR1 is SGHVS and CDR2 is FQNEAQ in the germline V gene. The CDR3 length is 14 residues. The V and J ends lost 5 bases and 7 bases, in that order; junction bases with no gene match: 6. Per the original methods: Amplifying reference gene primers gave estimates of nucleated cell counts. TCRdb keeps only in-frame clones here, not all; method: immunoSEQ multiplex PCR. That table gives V, J and clone size, and the DNA gave D and trimming. Of approximately 290,000 clones listed, more than 80% are singletons.

The sequence came from a young woman who had recovered from COVID-19. The chain employs TRBV7-8 and TRBJ2-1; 9 bases match TRBD1. The material sequenced was PBMCs or T cells enriched from blood (not recorded which). The CDR3 bases are TGTGCCAGCAGCGTACAGGGGGCGAGGAATGAGCAGTTCTTC. It specifies CASSVQGARNEQFF.